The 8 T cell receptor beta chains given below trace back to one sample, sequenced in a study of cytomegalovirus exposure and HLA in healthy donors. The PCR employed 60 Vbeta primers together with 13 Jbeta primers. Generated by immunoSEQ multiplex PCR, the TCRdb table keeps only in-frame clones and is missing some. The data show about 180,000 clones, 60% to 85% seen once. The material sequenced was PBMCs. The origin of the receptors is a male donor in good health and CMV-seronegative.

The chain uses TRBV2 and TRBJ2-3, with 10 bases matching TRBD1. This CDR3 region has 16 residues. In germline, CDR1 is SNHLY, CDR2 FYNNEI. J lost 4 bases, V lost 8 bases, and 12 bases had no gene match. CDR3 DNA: TGTGCCAGCCTCTCCAACCGGGACAGGGGTTCAGATACGCAGTATTTT. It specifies CASLSNRDRGSDTQYF.

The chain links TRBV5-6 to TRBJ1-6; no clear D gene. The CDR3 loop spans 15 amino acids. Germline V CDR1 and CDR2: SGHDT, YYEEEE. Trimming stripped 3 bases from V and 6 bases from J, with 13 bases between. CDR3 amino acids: CASSWAATSNSPLHF. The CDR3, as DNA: TGTGCCAGCAGCTGGGCCGCGACGAGTAATTCACCCCTCCACTTT.

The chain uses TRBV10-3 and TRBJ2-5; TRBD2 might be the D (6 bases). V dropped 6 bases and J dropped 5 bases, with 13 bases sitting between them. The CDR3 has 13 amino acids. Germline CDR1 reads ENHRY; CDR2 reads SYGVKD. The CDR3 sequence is CAIRPTGGETQYF. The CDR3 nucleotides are TGTGCCATCAGGCCAACTGGGGGGGAGACCCAGTACTTC.

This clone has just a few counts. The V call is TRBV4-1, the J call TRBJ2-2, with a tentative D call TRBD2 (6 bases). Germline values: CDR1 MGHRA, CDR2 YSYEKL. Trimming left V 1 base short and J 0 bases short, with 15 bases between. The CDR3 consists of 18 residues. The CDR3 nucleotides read TGCGCCAGCAGCCAAGGGTTGGCGGGAACTACGAACACCGGGGAGCTGTTTTTT. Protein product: CASSQGLAGTTNTGELFF.

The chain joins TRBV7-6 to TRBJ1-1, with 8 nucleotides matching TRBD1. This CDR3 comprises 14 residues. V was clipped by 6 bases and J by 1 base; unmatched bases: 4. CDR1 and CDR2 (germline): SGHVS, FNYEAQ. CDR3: CASRADRANTEAFF. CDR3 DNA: TGTGCCAGCAGGGCGGACAGGGCGAACACTGAAGCTTTCTTT.

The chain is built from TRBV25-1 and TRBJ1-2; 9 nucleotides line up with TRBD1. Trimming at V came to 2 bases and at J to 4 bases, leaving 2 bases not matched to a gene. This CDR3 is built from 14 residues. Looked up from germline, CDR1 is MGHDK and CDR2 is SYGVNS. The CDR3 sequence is CASSETGGFYGYTF. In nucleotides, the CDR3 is TGTGCCAGCAGTGAAACAGGGGGCTTCTATGGCTACACCTTC.

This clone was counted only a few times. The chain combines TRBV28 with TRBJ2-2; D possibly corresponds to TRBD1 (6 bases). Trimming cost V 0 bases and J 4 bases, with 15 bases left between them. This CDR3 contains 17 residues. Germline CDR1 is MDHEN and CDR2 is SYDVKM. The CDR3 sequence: CASSLWQQGTGTGELFF. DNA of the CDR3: TGTGCCAGCAGTTTATGGCAACAGGGAACGGGCACCGGGGAGCTGTTTTTT. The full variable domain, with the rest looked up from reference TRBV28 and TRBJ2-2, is DVKVTQSSRYLVKRTGEKVFLECVQDMDHENMFWYRQDPGLGLRLIYFSYDVKMKEKGDIPEGYSVSREKKERFSLILESASTNQTSMYLCASSLWQQGTGTGELFFGEGSRLTVL.

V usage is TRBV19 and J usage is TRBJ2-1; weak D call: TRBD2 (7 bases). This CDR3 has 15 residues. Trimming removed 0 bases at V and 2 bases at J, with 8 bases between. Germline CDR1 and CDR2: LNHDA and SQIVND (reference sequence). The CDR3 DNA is TGTGCCAGTAGTATAGAGGGGGGGCCCTACAATGAGCAGTTCTTC. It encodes CASSIEGGPYNEQFF.